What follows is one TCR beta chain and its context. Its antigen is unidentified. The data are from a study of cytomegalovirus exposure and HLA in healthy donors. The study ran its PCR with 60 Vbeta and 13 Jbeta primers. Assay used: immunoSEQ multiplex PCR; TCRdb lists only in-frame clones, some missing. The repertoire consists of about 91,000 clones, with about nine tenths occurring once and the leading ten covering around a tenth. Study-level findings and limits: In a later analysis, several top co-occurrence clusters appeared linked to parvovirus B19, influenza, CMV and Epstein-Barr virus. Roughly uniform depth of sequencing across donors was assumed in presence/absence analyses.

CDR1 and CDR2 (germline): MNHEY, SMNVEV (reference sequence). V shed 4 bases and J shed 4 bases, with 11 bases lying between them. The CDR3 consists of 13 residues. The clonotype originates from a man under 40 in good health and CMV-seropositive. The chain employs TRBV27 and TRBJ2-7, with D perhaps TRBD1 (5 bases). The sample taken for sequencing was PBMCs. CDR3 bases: TGTGCCAGCAGTTACGCAGGGTCGTACGAGCAGTACTTC. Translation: CASSYAGSYEQYF.